This is a list of T cell receptor beta chains from one sample in a study of T-cell memory formation after mild COVID-19. MiXCR was run by TCRdb on the 5' RACE reads, yielding one entry per CDR3 protein. The sample comprises about 620,000 distinct CDR3 sequences, roughly 17% of which are singletons, and approximately 12% rests with the top ten. Sequenced sample: PBMCs or a T cell subset sorted from them (not recorded which). These receptors all stem from an adult woman who had mild COVID-19 (a few samples of this study predate the infection). Cell type and time point are not known. CDR3s include the opening cysteine and the closing phenylalanine or tryptophan. A D gene is named only where the DNA matches it firmly. Some rows mark clone size as missing; the rest say once, few, many or name a class of expanded clone.

J	D	size	V	CDR3	DNA
TRBJ2-1	NA	many	TRBV7-9	CASSSSGNVHNEQFF	TGTGCCAGCAGCAGTAGCGGAAATGTGCACAATGAGCAGTTCTTC
TRBJ2-7	TRBD1	many	TRBV7-8	CASSLWQTGLGEQYF	TGTGCCAGCAGCTTGTGGCAGACAGGGCTGGGAGAGCAGTACTTC
TRBJ1-2	NA	NA	TRBV18	CASSPPGGYYGYTF	TGTGCCAGCTCACCACCGGGGGGGTATTACGGCTACACCTTC
TRBJ2-2	NA	NA	TRBV5-1	CASRDFANTGELFF	TGCGCCAGCCGGGACTTTGCGAACACCGGGGAGCTGTTTTTT
TRBJ2-7	TRBD2	few	TRBV4-2	CASKESGSSYEQYF	TGTGCCAGCAAGGAGAGCGGGAGCTCCTACGAGCAGTACTTC
TRBJ2-3	NA	many	TRBV18	CASSRTDTQYF	TGTGCCAGCAGCCGCACAGATACGCAGTATTTT
TRBJ2-2	NA	NA	TRBV2	CASKYGGELFF	TGTGCCAGCAAGTACGGCGGGGAGCTGTTTTTT
TRBJ2-1	NA	many	TRBV7-6	CASSSTRSSYNEQFF	TGTGCCAGCAGCTCCACTAGGAGCTCCTACAATGAGCAGTTCTTC
TRBJ2-1	NA	few	TRBV29-1	CSVPDLLTYNEQFF	TGCAGCGTCCCGGACCTTTTGACCTACAATGAGCAGTTCTTC
TRBJ1-2	TRBD1	NA	TRBV4-1	CASSPFDSDRGFGYTF	TGCGCCAGCAGCCCGTTTGATTCTGACAGGGGTTTTGGCTACACCTTC
TRBJ2-7	NA	few	TRBV10-3	CAIRTDGTYEQYF	TGTGCCATCAGAACGGACGGGACCTACGAGCAGTACTTC
TRBJ2-7	NA	few	TRBV4-2	CASSHIQKGADDSYEQYF	TGTGCCAGCAGCCACATTCAGAAAGGGGCAGACGATTCCTACGAGCAGTACTTC
TRBJ2-3	TRBD2	NA	TRBV7-2	CASSLPGLAGGTDTQYF	TGTGCCAGCAGCTTACCGGGACTAGCGGGGGGGACAGATACGCAGTATTTT
TRBJ2-3	NA	few	TRBV6-1	CASRSDGTDTQYF	TGTGCCAGCAGATCGGACGGAACAGATACGCAGTATTTT
TRBJ2-1	TRBD2	few	TRBV4-1	CASSQYPSGSYNEQFF	TGCGCCAGCAGCCAATACCCTAGCGGGTCCTACAATGAGCAGTTCTTC
TRBJ1-5	NA	few	TRBV30	CAWSPMGFSDQPQHF	TGTGCCTGGAGCCCTATGGGTTTTTCGGATCAGCCCCAGCATTTT
TRBJ2-2	NA	NA	TRBV10-3	CAIGQGNTGELFF	TGTGCCATCGGCCAGGGAAACACCGGGGAGCTGTTTTTT
TRBJ2-7	TRBD1	NA	TRBV30	CAWRGDSTYEQYF	TGTGCCTGGAGGGGGGACAGCACCTACGAGCAGTACTTC
TRBJ2-3	NA	NA	TRBV12-3/TRBV12-4	CASRPGGSTDTQYF	TGTGCCAGCAGACCCGGGGGTAGCACAGATACGCAGTATTTT
TRBJ1-1	NA	few	TRBV12-3/TRBV12-4	CASSLPASTEAFF	TGTGCCAGCAGTTTGCCCGCGAGCACTGAAGCTTTCTTT
TRBJ2-7	TRBD2	many	TRBV5-1	CASSSVSGRTSYEQYF	TGCGCCAGCAGCTCGGTTAGCGGGAGGACCTCCTACGAGCAGTACTTC
TRBJ2-5	NA	NA	TRBV4-1	CASSQERGGQYF	TGCGCCAGCAGCCAAGAGAGAGGTGGCCAGTACTTC
TRBJ2-7	NA	NA	TRBV27	CASSGSESSYEQYF	TGTGCCAGCAGCGGTAGCGAGAGCTCCTACGAGCAGTACTTC
TRBJ1-2	TRBD1	NA	TRBV25-1	CASSDRTGRYGYTF	TGTGCCAGCAGTGACCGGACAGGGCGATATGGCTACACCTTC
TRBJ2-7	NA	NA	TRBV6-5	CARGGYSCEQYF	NA
TRBJ2-3	NA	NA	TRBV7-2	CASSFTGQNTDTQYF	TGTGCCAGCAGCTTCACCGGGCAAAACACAGATACGCAGTATTTT
TRBJ2-7	NA	few	TRBV5-6	CASSLGNSYEQYF	TGTGCCAGCAGCTTGGGGAACTCCTACGAGCAGTACTTC
TRBJ2-7	TRBD2	NA	TRBV27	CASSLERGEGDYEQYF	TGTGCCAGCAGTTTAGAGCGGGGCGAAGGGGACTACGAGCAGTACTTC
TRBJ2-1	NA	few	TRBV7-2	CASSLVGGATNNEQFF	TGTGCCAGCAGCTTAGTGGGCGGGGCCACGAACAATGAGCAGTTCTTC
TRBJ2-3	NA	NA	TRBV2	CASRTQGEDVADTQYF	TGTGCCAGCAGAACGCAGGGTGAGGACGTCGCAGATACGCAGTATTTT
TRBJ1-1	NA	NA	TRBV5-1	CASSLVALENTEAFF	TGCGCCAGCAGCTTGGTGGCCTTAGAAAACACTGAAGCTTTCTTT
TRBJ1-1	NA	NA	TRBV18	CASSPIQGLDTEAFF	TGTGCCAGCTCACCTATACAAGGGCTGGACACTGAAGCTTTCTTT
TRBJ1-3	NA	NA	TRBV7-2	CASTFRLGTGNTIYF	TGTGCCAGCACCTTTAGACTAGGAACTGGAAACACCATATATTTT
TRBJ1-2	TRBD1	few	TRBV6-1	CASSEQGANGYTF	TGTGCCAGCAGTGAACAGGGGGCGAATGGCTACACCTTC
TRBJ1-1	NA	few	TRBV5-1	CASSFGSSNTEAFF	TGCGCCAGCAGCTTCGGGTCGTCGAACACTGAAGCTTTCTTT
TRBJ2-7	TRBD2	NA	TRBV25-1	CASSEPGLAIHEQYF	TGTGCCAGCAGTGAGCCGGGACTAGCGATCCACGAGCAGTACTTC
TRBJ1-1	TRBD1	many	TRBV18	CASSSWRGQGMGNTEAFF	TGTGCCAGCTCATCATGGCGTGGACAGGGTATGGGGAACACTGAAGCTTTCTTT
TRBJ1-1	TRBD1	few	TRBV6-1	CAITNRGNTEAFF	TGTGCCATAACAAACAGGGGGAACACTGAAGCTTTCTTT
TRBJ2-5	NA	few	TRBV13	CASSPSTGGWLAGGPETQYF	TGTGCCAGCAGCCCTTCGACAGGGGGCTGGTTAGCGGGAGGGCCGGAGACCCAGTACTTC
TRBJ1-4	TRBD1	few	TRBV20-1	CSAPPAGGGEKLFF	TGCAGTGCTCCTCCGGCAGGGGGCGGCGAAAAACTGTTTTTT
TRBJ1-3	NA	NA	TRBV29-1	CSVEGPDSGNTIYF	TGCAGCGTAGAGGGCCCCGATTCTGGAAACACCATATATTTT
TRBJ2-1	TRBD2	NA	TRBV7-9	CASTPGLAGVNEQFF	TGTGCCAGCACCCCTGGACTAGCGGGAGTAAATGAGCAGTTCTTC
TRBJ2-7	TRBD1	NA	TRBV27	CASSSRTGVLEQYF	TGTGCCAGCAGTTCCAGGACAGGAGTCCTCGAGCAGTACTTC
TRBJ2-2	NA	NA	TRBV10-3	CAISSFNPNTGELFF	TGTGCCATCAGCTCGTTTAACCCGAACACCGGGGAGCTGTTTTTT
TRBJ1-3	NA	many	TRBV25-1	CASSATGPGGNTIYF	TGTGCCAGCAGTGCGACAGGCCCGGGTGGAAACACCATATATTTT
TRBJ2-1	TRBD1	few	TRBV7-2	CAISRDRVNEQFF	TGTGCCATATCCCGGGACAGGGTCAATGAGCAGTTCTTC